Listed here is a single T cell receptor (beta chain). This entry belongs to a study of beta chain features in type 1 diabetes. Across the study: Cell yields, gender and age were comparable in patients and healthy donors.

Sequencing targeted expressed TCRB transcripts, as all isolated RNA had been reverse transcribed. Only in-frame clones appear in the TCRdb table, and some are missing; sequencing was by immunoSEQ multiplex PCR. The repertoire holds 200,000 to 250,000 clones, with more than 65% as singletons. V dropped 0 bases and J dropped 3; count of bases not matched to a gene: 5. This CDR3 is built from 15 residues. CDR1 is KGHSH and CDR2 is LQKENI in the germline V gene. The sequenced material came from naive CD4+ T cells from blood. This sequence was found in a man younger than 45 in good health. This chain links TRBV18 with TRBJ2-7, with TRBD2 matching 7 bases. The CDR3 DNA sequence: TGTGCCAGCTCACCACCGGCTAGCGGAAACTACGAGCAGTACTTC. Protein product: CASSPPASGNYEQYF. Full variable domain (missing parts from reference TRBV18 and TRBJ2-7): NAGVMQNPRHLVRRRGQEARLRCSPMKGHSHVYWYRQLPEEGLKFMVYLQKENIIDESGMPKERFSAEFPKEGPSILRIQQVVRGDSAAYFCASSPPASGNYEQYFGPGTRLTVT.